This paragraph reports one T cell receptor (beta chain). This CDR3 is built from 15 residues. With V trimmed by 5 bases and J by 5 bases, 8 bases remained unmatched. Germline values: CDR1 SGHTA, CDR2 FQGNSA. The data are from a study of beta chain features in type 1 diabetes. Every bit of the isolated RNA underwent reverse transcription, so sequencing read expressed TCRB transcripts. Method: immunoSEQ multiplex PCR; TCRdb's copy keeps in-frame clones and lacks some. The sample consists of around 250,000 clones, less than 35% of them appearing once. The receptor comes from a young man in good health. The material sequenced was central memory CD4+ T cells from blood. This sequence joins TRBV7-2 and TRBJ2-1; 8 bases fit TRBD2. The CDR3 loop reads CASSSSGMVHNEQFF. The CDR3 coding sequence is TGTGCCAGCAGCAGTAGCGGGATGGTCCACAATGAGCAGTTCTTC.